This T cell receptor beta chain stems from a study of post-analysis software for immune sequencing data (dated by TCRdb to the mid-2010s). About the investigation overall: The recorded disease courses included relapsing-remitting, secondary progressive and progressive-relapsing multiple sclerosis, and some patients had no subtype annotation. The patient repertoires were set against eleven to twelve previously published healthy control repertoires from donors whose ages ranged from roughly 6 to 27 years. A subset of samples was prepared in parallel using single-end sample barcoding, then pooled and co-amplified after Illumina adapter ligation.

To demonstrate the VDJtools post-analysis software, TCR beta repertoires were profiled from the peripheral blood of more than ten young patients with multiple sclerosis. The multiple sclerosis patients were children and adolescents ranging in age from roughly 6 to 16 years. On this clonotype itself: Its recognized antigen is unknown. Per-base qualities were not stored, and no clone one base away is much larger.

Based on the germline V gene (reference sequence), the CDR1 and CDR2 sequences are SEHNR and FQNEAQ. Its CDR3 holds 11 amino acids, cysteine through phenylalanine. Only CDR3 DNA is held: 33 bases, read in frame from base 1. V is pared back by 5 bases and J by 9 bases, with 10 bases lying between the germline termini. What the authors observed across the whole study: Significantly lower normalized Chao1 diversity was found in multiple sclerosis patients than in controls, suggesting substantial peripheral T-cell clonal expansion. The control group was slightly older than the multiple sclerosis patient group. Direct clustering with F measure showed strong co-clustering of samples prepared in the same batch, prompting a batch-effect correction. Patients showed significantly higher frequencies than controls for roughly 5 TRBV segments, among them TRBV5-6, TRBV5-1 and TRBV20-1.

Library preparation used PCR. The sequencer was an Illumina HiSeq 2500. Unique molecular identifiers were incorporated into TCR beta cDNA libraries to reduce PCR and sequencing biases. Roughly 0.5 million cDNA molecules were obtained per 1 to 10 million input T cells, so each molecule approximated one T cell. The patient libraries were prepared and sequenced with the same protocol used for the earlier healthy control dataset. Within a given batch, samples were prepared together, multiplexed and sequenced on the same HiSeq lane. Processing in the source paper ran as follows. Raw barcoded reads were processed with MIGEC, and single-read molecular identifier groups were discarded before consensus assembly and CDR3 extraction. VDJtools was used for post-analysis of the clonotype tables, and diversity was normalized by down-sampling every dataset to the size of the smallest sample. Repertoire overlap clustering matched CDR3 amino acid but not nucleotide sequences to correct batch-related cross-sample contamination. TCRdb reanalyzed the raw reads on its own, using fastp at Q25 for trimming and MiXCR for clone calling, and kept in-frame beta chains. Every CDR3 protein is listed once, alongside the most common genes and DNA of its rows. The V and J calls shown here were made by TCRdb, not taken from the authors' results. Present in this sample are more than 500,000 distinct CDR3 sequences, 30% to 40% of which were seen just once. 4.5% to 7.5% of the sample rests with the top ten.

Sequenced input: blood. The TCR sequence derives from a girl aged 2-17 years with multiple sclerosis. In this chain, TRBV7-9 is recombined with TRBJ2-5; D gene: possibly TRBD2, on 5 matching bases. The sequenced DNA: TGTGCCAGCAGCCCTAGCATGGCCCAGTACTTC. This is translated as CASSPSMAQYF.